This is a list of T cell receptor beta chains from one sample in a study of ipilimumab plus nivolumab after autologous stem cell transplantation. Sequencing was performed with immunoSEQ multiplex PCR; in TCRdb, only in-frame clones are kept and a portion is missing. This table has about 17,000 clones, approximately 79% appearing once. This material consisted of PBMCs, taken in a trial of ipilimumab plus nivolumab as post-transplant consolidation. The origin of the receptors is a male donor with diffuse large B-cell lymphoma. The CDR3 runs from the conserved cysteine through the conserved F or W. Each record gives: V gene, D gene, J gene, clone size, CDR3 DNA, CDR3 protein. A D gene is named only where the DNA matches it firmly. The listing skips clone size in some rows; elsewhere it reads once, few, many or a size class.

>TRBV21-1|-|TRBJ2-1|-
TGTGCCAGCAGCAAAGGTGGCGAGAGCTCCTACAATGAGCAGTTCTTC
CASSKGGESSYNEQFF
>TRBV6-1|-|TRBJ2-1|-
TGTGCCAGCAGTGAACATGTTGCCATAGACTCCTACAATGAGCAGTTCTTC
CASSEHVAIDSYNEQFF
>TRBV30|-|TRBJ1-2|-
TGTGCCTGGAGTGTTGGGCCTTTGGGCTACACCTTC
CAWSVGPLGYTF
>TRBV10-1|-|TRBJ2-2|-
TGCGCCAGCAGTGAGTTGAACACCGGGGAGCTGTTTTTT
CASSELNTGELFF
>TRBV6-5|-|TRBJ1-2|-
TGTGCCAGCAGCGGCAGGGTGGGCGGCTACACCTTC
CASSGRVGGYTF
>TRBV19|-|TRBJ1-1|-
TGTGCCAGTGATACAGGGTACACTGAAGCTTTCTTT
CASDTGYTEAFF
>TRBV30|-|TRBJ2-7|few
TGTGCCTGGAGTCCCGGGATCCCCTACGAGCAGTACTTC
CAWSPGIPYEQYF
>TRBV11-2|-|TRBJ2-3|-
TGTGCCAGCAGCAGCCGGGGGAGCACAGATACGCAGTATTTT
CASSSRGSTDTQYF
>TRBV6-1|-|TRBJ1-3|-
TGTGCCAGCAGTGGGGGACTGATCTCTGGAAACACCATATATTTT
CASSGGLISGNTIYF
>TRBV7-7|TRBD1|TRBJ1-3|-
TGTGCTAGCAGCGACGGGACAGGGGGTCTTGGAAACACCATATATTTT
CASSDGTGGLGNTIYF
>TRBV7-2|-|TRBJ2-1|-
TGTGCCAGCAGCTGGGGCCCACCAAGTGAGCAGTTCTTC
CASSWGPPSEQFF
>TRBV9|-|TRBJ1-1|-
TGTGCCAGCAGCGTTGGCCTAGGCTGGACTGAAGCTTTCTTT
CASSVGLGWTEAFF
>TRBV21-1|-|TRBJ2-6|-
TGTGCCAGCAGCAAGGGACAGCTTAGAAGCTCTGGGGCCAACGTCCTGACTTTC
CASSKGQLRSSGANVLTF
>TRBV10-3|-|TRBJ1-2|-
TGTGCCATCAGTGAGTCTAGGGCCGACCCTAACTATGGCTACACCTTC
CAISESRADPNYGYTF
>TRBV30|-|TRBJ1-2|-
TGTGCCTGGTCGGGGTACGACTATGGCTACACCTTC
CAWSGYDYGYTF
>TRBV5-1|-|TRBJ1-1|-
TGCGCCAGCAGCTTGGTTTCAGGGAGCGCTTTCTTT
CASSLVSGSAFF
>TRBV30|TRBD2|TRBJ2-1|-
TGTGCCGCCATAAGCGGGGGGGAAGAGCAGTTCTTC
CAAISGGEEQFF
>TRBV5-8|-|TRBJ1-5|-
TGTGCCAGCAGCTTGGAAATGTATGAGCAGCCCCAGCATTTT
CASSLEMYEQPQHF
>TRBV5-1|TRBD1|TRBJ1-4|-
TGCGCCAGCAGCAGACAATCAGGGGGACGAAGTGAAAAACTGTTTTTT
CASSRQSGGRSEKLFF
>TRBV7-6|TRBD1|TRBJ2-5|-
TGTGCCAGCAGCTCCGGGACAGGGCGGGAGACCCAGTACTTC
CASSSGTGRETQYF
>TRBV5-1|-|TRBJ1-4|-
TGCGCCAGCAGCCCCGGACTGACGGGGAATGAAAAACTGTTTTTT
CASSPGLTGNEKLFF
>TRBV9|-|TRBJ2-1|once
TGTGCCAGCCCCCCGCGAGCGGGCTACTACAATGAGCAGTTCTTC
CASPPRAGYYNEQFF
>TRBV10-3|TRBD1|TRBJ2-7|-
TGTGCCATCAGTGAGGGGACAGGGCCCAACGAGCAGTACTTC
CAISEGTGPNEQYF
>TRBV9|-|TRBJ1-1|once
TGTGCCAGCAGCGTAACCCCGATCCATGAAGCTTTCTTT
CASSVTPIHEAFF
>TRBV5-6|TRBD1|TRBJ2-7|-
TGTGCCAGCAGCCTGACAGGGGGGCGCGAGCAGTACTTC
CASSLTGGREQYF
>TRBV29-1|-|TRBJ2-1|-
TGCAGCGTTGGTCTGGTGGCGGGCCCCGGTAATGAGCAGTTCTTC
CSVGLVAGPGNEQFF